A single T cell receptor beta chain is shown here with its context. In the sorted-subset replicate PCRs, approximately 200 ng DNA, roughly 30,000 T cell genomes, was used. The assay was immunoSEQ multiplex PCR, and TCRdb's table has in-frame clones only and misses some. The sample lists over 850,000 clones, 78% occurring once. These data come from a study of shared clonotypes between healthy human individuals. Overall study context: Every donor yielded three CD4 naive, three CD4 memory, two CD8 naive and one CD8 memory plate.

Donation came from healthy HIV-negative adults that had no recent acute infections or vaccinations. Nashville, Tennessee was home to all donors, who were Caucasian adults. Germline-derived CDR1 and CDR2 are SGHNT and YYREEE (reference sequence). The CDR3 has 15 residues. V was pared by 4 bases and J by 4 bases, with 5 bases of the junction left unmatched. This chain connects TRBV5-4 to TRBJ2-3, with TRBD2 identical over 11 bases. The TCR sequence derives from a man aged 18 to 35 in good health. Some clones in this sample may be carry-over from other donors' samples. Sequencing was done on a sample of memory CD4+ T cells from PBMCs. Subset: CD45RA-negative fraction. This CDR3 is CASSRTSGSPDTQYF. In nucleotides, the CDR3 is TGTGCCAGCAGCCGGACTAGCGGGTCCCCAGATACGCAGTATTTT.